This is a list of T cell receptor beta chains from one sample in a study of sequential checkpoint blockade in melanoma. The data were produced by immunoSEQ multiplex PCR, yet TCRdb's version contains in-frame clones alone and is incomplete. The table records some 11,000 clones, about 27% of them present only once. Sequenced here: tumor tissue (inferred from file names), sampled from a patient given nivolumab and ipilimumab in sequence. The receptor set was obtained from a human donor with melanoma. CDR3s include the opening cysteine and the closing phenylalanine or tryptophan. A D gene is named only where the DNA matches it firmly. Part of the rows lack a size; the others show once, few, many or a class for expanded clones.

cdr3_nt: TGTGCCAGTAGGGGGACGGGCACAGATACGCAGTATTTT; cdr3_aa: CASRGTGTDTQYF; v_call: TRBV19; clone_size: .; j_call: TRBJ2-3; d_call: .
cdr3_nt: TGTGCCAGCAGTTACTCAGGGGGCTCTGGGGCCAACGTCCTGACTTTC; cdr3_aa: CASSYSGGSGANVLTF; v_call: TRBV6-8; clone_size: .; j_call: TRBJ2-6; d_call: .
cdr3_nt: TGTGCCAGCAGCCAAGGAGCGGGGGGCGAGCAGTTCTTC; cdr3_aa: CASSQGAGGEQFF; v_call: TRBV14; clone_size: .; j_call: TRBJ2-1; d_call: TRBD2
cdr3_nt: TGTGCCAGCAGTTACTCGAGACAGGGTGGCGGCTACACCTTC; cdr3_aa: CASSYSRQGGGYTF; v_call: TRBV6-8; clone_size: few; j_call: TRBJ1-2; d_call: TRBD1
cdr3_nt: TGTGCCAGCAGCGTAGGGAGGGATTCCTACAATGAGCAGTTCTTC; cdr3_aa: CASSVGRDSYNEQFF; v_call: TRBV9; clone_size: few; j_call: TRBJ2-1; d_call: .
cdr3_nt: TGTGCCAGCTCTAGGGACTCGAACACCGGGGAGCTGTTTTTT; cdr3_aa: CASSRDSNTGELFF; v_call: TRBV11-3; clone_size: few; j_call: TRBJ2-2; d_call: .
cdr3_nt: TGCGCCAGCAGCTGGACAGGGGGCGCCGAGCAGTACTTC; cdr3_aa: CASSWTGGAEQYF; v_call: TRBV23-1; clone_size: .; j_call: TRBJ2-7; d_call: TRBD1
cdr3_nt: TGTGCCAGCAGTGAATCGGGGGGGCCAGGAGGAAACACCATATATTTT; cdr3_aa: CASSESGGPGGNTIYF; v_call: TRBV25-1; clone_size: .; j_call: TRBJ1-3; d_call: .
cdr3_nt: TGTGCCAGCAGCCAACGTTCTTCAGGGCCCCTTGTTCTTGGCTACACCTTC; cdr3_aa: CASSQRSSGPLVLGYTF; v_call: TRBV14; clone_size: .; j_call: TRBJ1-2; d_call: .
cdr3_nt: TGCGCCAGCAGCTTGGTTCCGGGACAGGGGTATACCGGGGAGCTGTTTTTT; cdr3_aa: CASSLVPGQGYTGELFF; v_call: TRBV5-1; clone_size: .; j_call: TRBJ2-2; d_call: TRBD1
cdr3_nt: TGTGCCTGGAGTGAAAAGACTAGCGGGTCTCCGGAGCAGTTCTTC; cdr3_aa: CAWSEKTSGSPEQFF; v_call: TRBV30; clone_size: .; j_call: TRBJ2-1; d_call: TRBD2
cdr3_nt: TGTGCCAGCAGCCTAGGATTAAGGGGGGAGCAGTACTTC; cdr3_aa: CASSLGLRGEQYF; v_call: TRBV7-1; clone_size: few; j_call: TRBJ2-7; d_call: .
cdr3_nt: TGTGCCAGCAGGACAAGCTATAGCAATCAGCCCCAGCATTTT; cdr3_aa: CASRTSYSNQPQHF; v_call: TRBV6-8; clone_size: .; j_call: TRBJ1-5; d_call: .
cdr3_nt: TGTGCCAGCAGCGCCGCTAGCGGGTCCTACAATGAGCAGTTCTTC; cdr3_aa: CASSAASGSYNEQFF; v_call: TRBV9; clone_size: .; j_call: TRBJ2-1; d_call: TRBD2
cdr3_nt: TGTGCCAGTAGTAAGTCCCCAGACAGGGAAGTCGAAAACACCATATATTTT; cdr3_aa: CASSKSPDREVENTIYF; v_call: TRBV19; clone_size: .; j_call: TRBJ1-3; d_call: TRBD1
cdr3_nt: TGTGCCAGCTCGCCTTCACCGCCCGGGACAGGGGGTCGGCAGTACTTC; cdr3_aa: CASSPSPPGTGGRQYF; v_call: TRBV18; clone_size: .; j_call: TRBJ2-7; d_call: TRBD1
cdr3_nt: TGTGCCAGCAGCCAAGGGGGGTTTGGCTACACCTTC; cdr3_aa: CASSQGGFGYTF; v_call: TRBV14; clone_size: .; j_call: TRBJ1-2; d_call: .
cdr3_nt: TGTGCCAGCAGCACCAGCGGGGACTCCTACAATGAGCAGTTCTTC; cdr3_aa: CASSTSGDSYNEQFF; v_call: TRBV6-8; clone_size: many; j_call: TRBJ2-1; d_call: TRBD2
cdr3_nt: TGTGCCAGTACCCCCGCAGGGGGCAAGGATTCACCCCTCCACTTT; cdr3_aa: CASTPAGGKDSPLHF; v_call: TRBV19; clone_size: .; j_call: TRBJ1-6; d_call: TRBD1
cdr3_nt: TGTGCCAGCAGCCCCAAATATCGGAATTCACCCCTCCACTTT; cdr3_aa: CASSPKYRNSPLHF; v_call: TRBV25-1; clone_size: once; j_call: TRBJ1-6; d_call: .
cdr3_nt: TGCGCCAGCAGCTTGGGGACAGTGAACACTGAAGCTTTCTTT; cdr3_aa: CASSLGTVNTEAFF; v_call: TRBV5-1; clone_size: .; j_call: TRBJ1-1; d_call: .
cdr3_nt: TGTGCCAGCAGCCTTCGTAGCGGGCGGCAAGAGACCCAGTACTTC; cdr3_aa: CASSLRSGRQETQYF; v_call: TRBV11-3; clone_size: many; j_call: TRBJ2-5; d_call: TRBD2
cdr3_nt: TGTGCCAGCCGCGAACAGGGGAACTATGGCTACACCTTC; cdr3_aa: CASREQGNYGYTF; v_call: TRBV19; clone_size: .; j_call: TRBJ1-2; d_call: TRBD1
cdr3_nt: TGTGCCAGCAGTGAAGAGACCAGGCGCGGTAGTAGCTCCTACAATGAGCAGTTCTTC; cdr3_aa: CASSEETRRGSSSYNEQFF; v_call: TRBV9; clone_size: .; j_call: TRBJ2-1; d_call: .
cdr3_nt: TGTGCTAGTGGTTTGGTGGGCTCACCCCTCCACTTT; cdr3_aa: CASGLVGSPLHF; v_call: TRBV12-5; clone_size: few; j_call: TRBJ1-6; d_call: .
cdr3_nt: TGTGCCAGCAGTGAAGTGGGGGTATCCTACAATGAGCAGTTCTTC; cdr3_aa: CASSEVGVSYNEQFF; v_call: TRBV6-1; clone_size: many; j_call: TRBJ2-1; d_call: .
cdr3_nt: TGTGCCAGCAGCAGCCAGGGGACGGTGACAGATACGCAGTATTTT; cdr3_aa: CASSSQGTVTDTQYF; v_call: TRBV11-3; clone_size: .; j_call: TRBJ2-3; d_call: .
cdr3_nt: TGTGCCAGCAGTCTATCCGGGACAGGGATTCCTGAAGCTTTCTTT; cdr3_aa: CASSLSGTGIPEAFF; v_call: TRBV6-8; clone_size: few; j_call: TRBJ1-1; d_call: TRBD1
cdr3_nt: TGTGCCAGCAGCTCCCGACTAGCGGGGTACAATGAGCAGTTCTTC; cdr3_aa: CASSSRLAGYNEQFF; v_call: TRBV7-5; clone_size: few; j_call: TRBJ2-1; d_call: .